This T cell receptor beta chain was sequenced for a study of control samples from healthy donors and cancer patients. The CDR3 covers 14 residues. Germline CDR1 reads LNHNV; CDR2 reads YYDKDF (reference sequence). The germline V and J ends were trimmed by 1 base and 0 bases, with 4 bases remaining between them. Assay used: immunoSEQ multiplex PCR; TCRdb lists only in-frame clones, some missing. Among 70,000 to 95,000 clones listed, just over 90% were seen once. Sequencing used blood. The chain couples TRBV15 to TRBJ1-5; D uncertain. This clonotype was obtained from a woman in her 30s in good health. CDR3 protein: CATSRGVSNQPQHF. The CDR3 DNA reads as TGTGCCACCAGCAGAGGGGTTAGCAATCAGCCCCAGCATTTT.